This T cell receptor beta chain comes out of a study of early T cells in non-severe SARS-CoV-2 infection. At the level of the study: Sequencing of unsorted whole blood was done on bulk RNA, leaving chains unpaired. Whole-study findings and limits: Using VDJdb, the matching emphasized anti-spike CD8 responses while missing private and CD4 specificities.

This clonotype was observed at least ten times. What it binds is not known. The TCR library protocol was used to attach unique molecular identifiers. These identifiers were attached to individual cDNA molecules. One entry per CDR3 protein, called by TCRdb with MiXCR from the 5' RACE reads. The data show about 60,000 distinct CDR3 sequences, around an eighth seen once. The sequence came from an adult who was a healthcare worker with PCR-confirmed SARS-CoV-2 infection or an uninfected control (not recorded which). Material: whole blood.

The CDR3 loop is CASSNLGGDRDEQFF. The CDR3 nucleotides read TGTGCCAGCAGTAATTTGGGAGGGGATCGCGATGAGCAGTTCTTC. The chain links TRBV12-3 or TRBV12-4 to TRBJ2-1, with 7 bases that match TRBD2. Losses at the gene ends were 5 bases for V and 8 bases for J; bases not matched to a gene: 12. CDR3 length equals 15 residues.